This is a list of T cell receptor beta chains from one sample in a study of T cell repertoires in cytomegalovirus infection. Using its own MiXCR run on the reads, TCRdb lists one record per CDR3 protein. This sample has about 360,000 distinct CDR3 sequences, with around 18% found just once. Sequencing used PBMCs. The receptors originated from a human donor in good health (CMV status not recorded). Some clones in this sample may be carry-over from other donors' samples. Both conserved end residues are part of each CDR3. D genes are given only for firm matches. Size is omitted from some rows. Given values are once, few, many or a class for expanded clones.

D gene	clone size	V gene	J gene	CDR3 protein	CDR3 DNA
.	.	TRBV7-9	TRBJ1-5	CASSPSRGYNQPQHF	TGTGCCAGCAGCCCGTCCCGCGGATACAATCAGCCCCAGCATTTT
TRBD1	many	TRBV7-8	TRBJ2-1	CASSLDGTGRHEQFF	TGTGCCAGCAGCTTAGATGGGACAGGGCGGCATGAGCAGTTCTTC
TRBD2	.	TRBV19	TRBJ2-1	CASSPISGGGPYNEQFF	TGTGCCAGTAGCCCCATTTCGGGAGGGGGGCCCTACAATGAGCAGTTCTTC
TRBD2	many	TRBV7-2	TRBJ2-1	CASSLGSGGLNEQFF	TGTGCCAGCAGCTTGGGTAGCGGGGGGCTCAATGAGCAGTTCTTC
.	few	TRBV7-2	TRBJ1-1	CASSSSPSNTEAFF	TGTGCCAGCAGCTCCTCACCTTCCAACACTGAAGCTTTCTTT
TRBD1	.	TRBV5-6	TRBJ1-2	CASSVDRAYGYTF	TGTGCCAGCAGCGTTGACAGGGCCTATGGCTACACCTTC
TRBD2	few	TRBV5-1	TRBJ2-3	CASRYSGRATDTQYF	TGCGCCAGCAGATATAGCGGGAGGGCCACAGATACGCAGTATTTT
TRBD2	.	TRBV28	TRBJ2-2	CASRHPGGGTGELFF	TGTGCCAGCAGACACCCGGGGGGAGGGACCGGGGAGCTGTTTTTT
TRBD1	few	TRBV7-2	TRBJ2-1	CASSPGQGNNEQFF	TGTGCCAGCAGCCCGGGACAGGGGAACAATGAGCAGTTCTTC
.	many	TRBV19	TRBJ2-1	CASSIDSINNEQFF	TGTGCCAGTAGTATTGACAGTATAAACAATGAGCAGTTCTTC
.	few	TRBV12-3/TRBV12-4	TRBJ2-3	CASSIGNWDTQYF	TGTGCCAGCAGTATTGGTAATTGGGATACGCAGTATTTT
.	.	TRBV10-3	TRBJ2-7	CAIATGRTAYEQYF	TGTGCCATCGCGACTGGGCGGACCGCCTACGAGCAGTACTTC
TRBD1	few	TRBV4-3	TRBJ2-7	CASSQDRGPDPYEQYF	TGCGCCAGCAGCCAAGATAGGGGGCCCGACCCCTACGAGCAGTACTTC
TRBD2	.	TRBV20-1	TRBJ2-3	CSARDRREGTDTQYF	TGCAGTGCTAGAGATCGGCGGGAGGGCACAGATACGCAGTATTTT
.	many	TRBV7-8	TRBJ2-1	CASSLLEVGNEQFF	TGTGCCAGCAGCTTACTGGAGGTCGGGAATGAGCAGTTCTTC
.	many	TRBV6-1	TRBJ2-3	CASSRRVHTDTQYF	TGTGCCAGCAGTCGTCGCGTCCACACAGATACGCAGTATTTT
.	many	TRBV19	TRBJ2-3	CASSIGDRSAYF	TGTGCCAGTAGTATTGGTGACAGGTCTGCGTATTTT
.	.	TRBV7-2	TRBJ2-5	CASSWDGPGETQYF	TGTGCCAGCAGCTGGGACGGCCCCGGAGAGACCCAGTACTTC
.	many	TRBV7-2	TRBJ2-7	CASSFQERWREQYF	TGTGCCAGCAGCTTTCAGGAGCGTTGGCGCGAGCAGTACTTC
TRBD1	.	TRBV7-9	TRBJ2-1	CASSRQGTRYNEQFF	TGTGCCAGCAGCCGACAGGGTACCAGGTACAATGAGCAGTTCTTC
TRBD2	many	TRBV7-2	TRBJ2-1	CASSEKRGEQFF	TGTGCCAGCAGCGAGAAGCGGGGGGAGCAGTTCTTC
TRBD1	.	TRBV29-1	TRBJ2-7	CSGGQGFFDEQYF	TGCAGCGGAGGACAGGGCTTCTTCGACGAGCAGTACTTC
TRBD2	many	TRBV7-2	TRBJ2-3	CASSSGTSADTQYF	TGTGCCAGCAGCTCCGGGACTAGTGCAGATACGCAGTATTTT
.	.	TRBV11-2	TRBJ1-1	CASSPGGGREAFF	TGTGCCAGCAGCCCCGGGGGGGGCAGGGAAGCTTTCTTT
TRBD1	.	TRBV7-9	TRBJ1-6	CASRGQWADNSPLHF	TGTGCCAGCAGGGGACAGTGGGCGGATAATTCACCCCTCCACTTT
.	few	TRBV12-3/TRBV12-4	TRBJ1-5	CASSLDGKNQPQHF	TGTGCCAGCAGTTTAGACGGTAAAAATCAGCCCCAGCATTTT
.	few	TRBV11-2	TRBJ2-6	CASSLGRAELGSGANVLTF	TGTGCCAGCAGCTTAGGTAGGGCAGAGTTAGGATCTGGGGCCAACGTCCTGACTTTC
.	few	TRBV6-2/TRBV6-3	TRBJ2-1	CASSYSMGGGLDEQFF	TGTGCCAGCAGTTACTCCATGGGAGGCGGGTTGGATGAGCAGTTCTTC
.	few	TRBV20-1	TRBJ2-3	CSVIGPDTDTQYF	TGCAGTGTGATAGGTCCAGACACAGATACGCAGTATTTT
.	few	TRBV20-1	TRBJ1-5	CSAKGSNQPQHF	TGCAGTGCAAAGGGGAGTAATCAGCCCCAGCATTTT
.	few	TRBV6-6	TRBJ1-1	CASSPPLGRQGAFF	TGTGCCAGCAGCCCTCCTCTGGGCAGGCAGGGAGCTTTCTTT
.	few	TRBV6-1	TRBJ2-3	CASSGRRGNTDTQYF	TGTGCCAGCAGTGGACGGCGGGGTAACACAGATACGCAGTATTTT
.	few	TRBV7-2	TRBJ2-7	CASRRASSYEQYF	TGTGCCAGCCGACGGGCAAGCTCCTACGAGCAGTACTTC
TRBD1	.	TRBV6-1	TRBJ2-3	CASSYDPDRGTDTQYF	TGTGCCAGCAGTTATGATCCGGACAGGGGCACAGATACGCAGTATTTT
.	many	TRBV7-8	TRBJ1-1	CASSPQPGNTEAFF	TGTGCCAGCAGCCCACAGCCGGGGAACACTGAAGCTTTCTTT
.	.	TRBV28	TRBJ1-1	CASRPFLRLGKAFF	TGTGCCAGCAGGCCTTTTTTAAGGCTGGGGAAAGCTTTCTTT
.	many	TRBV7-8	TRBJ1-5	CASSYGRGIGSNQPQHF	TGTGCCAGCAGCTATGGACGGGGCATAGGTAGCAATCAGCCCCAGCATTTT